The 27 T cell receptor beta chains given below trace back to one sample, sequenced in a study of Ad26.COV2.S vaccination and SARS-CoV-2 variants. TCRdb's table, derived via immunoSEQ multiplex PCR, lists solely in-frame clones and lacks some. The repertoire holds approximately 460,000 clones, with 80% to 90% as singletons. The treatment was: 19 received Ad26.COV2.S at low or high dose, single or two shots; 5 received placebo; per-sample allocation not given. The investigators took samples on day 63 after the first vaccine or placebo injection. Sequenced here: peripheral blood, sampled in a trial of Ad26.COV2.S vaccine versus placebo. The receptors originated from a person aged 18-60 years who received the Ad26.COV2.S COVID-19 vaccine or a placebo.

The V and J genes are TRBV10-2 and TRBJ2-1; 15 bases are shared with TRBD2. V lost 10 bases to trimming and J lost 7 bases; unmatched junction nucleotides: 5. The germline CDR1 and CDR2 sequences are WSHSY and SAAADI. The CDR3 contains 14 residues. In DNA form, the CDR3 reads TGCGCCACCACAGGGACTAGCGGGAGGAATGAGCAGTTCTTC. This sequence encodes CATTGTSGRNEQFF.

The chain is built from TRBV7-3 and TRBJ2-1; TRBD2 matches 11 bases. The CDR3 spans 15 residues. Germline V gene data show CDR1 as SGHTA and CDR2 as FQGTGA. Trimming cost V 5 bases and J 5 bases; bases outside gene matches: 5. The DNA of the CDR3 is TGTGCCAGCAGCCCACGACTAGCGGGAAACAATGAGCAGTTCTTC. Amino acids: CASSPRLAGNNEQFF.

The V call is TRBV27, the J call TRBJ1-2; D ambiguous. This CDR3 is 14 amino acids long. Deletions cut 0 bases from V and 4 bases from J, with 9 bases between. Germline loops: CDR1 MNHEY, CDR2 SMNVEV (reference sequence). The CDR3 is CASSLSNSLYGYTF. In nucleotides, the CDR3 is TGTGCCAGCAGTTTATCGAACAGCCTCTATGGCTACACCTTC.

The V and J genes are TRBV12-3 or TRBV12-4 and TRBJ1-6; D is ambiguous. The CDR3 spans 13 residues. The ends were cut back, 6 bases at V and 7 bases at J, with 10 bases in the middle. For the CDR3, the DNA is TGTGCCAGCAGGCGAACAGAGAATTCACCCCTCCACTTT. It specifies CASRRTENSPLHF.

V gene TRBV7-9 combines with J gene TRBJ2-7; TRBD1 is a possible D gene (6 bases). The CDR3 consists of 12 residues. Germline V gene data show CDR1 as SEHNR and CDR2 as FQNEAQ (reference sequence). V lost 7 bases to trimming and J lost 1 base, with 8 bases between them. The CDR3 here is CASTDSSYEQYF. CDR3 DNA: TGTGCCAGCACGGACAGTTCCTACGAGCAGTACTTC.

This chain links TRBV6-1 with TRBJ2-2; 8 bases match TRBD1. Germline lookup yields CDR1 MNHNS and CDR2 SASEGT. Germline trimming cut 4 bases from V and 3 bases from J; bases unmatched to any gene: 16. The CDR3 has 19 residues. CDR3 sequence (DNA): TGTGCCAGCAGTGTGTATCGTCGGCACAGGGGGTGGTACACCGGGGAGCTGTTTTTT. Translation gives CASSVYRRHRGWYTGELFF.

The chain joins TRBV7-9 to TRBJ1-1, with no clear D. Germline V gene sequence: CDR1 SEHNR, CDR2 FQNEAQ (reference sequence). V was clipped by 1 base and J by 1 base, with 7 bases between them. The CDR3 runs 14 residues. As DNA, the CDR3 is TGTGCCAGCAGCTTAGATGCAGGGAACACTGAAGCTTTCTTT. It encodes CASSLDAGNTEAFF.

This chain uses TRBV19 with TRBJ1-2, with 9 nucleotides matching TRBD1. Trimming at V came to 10 bases and at J to 5 bases, leaving 2 bases not matched to a gene. CDR3 length: 11 residues. The germline V gene has CDR1 LNHDA and CDR2 SQIVND (reference sequence). CDR3 protein: CATGQGYGYTF. The CDR3 DNA is TGTGCCACCGGACAGGGGTATGGCTACACCTTC.

On this clone itself: This sample includes further DNA sequences coding for the same CDR3. The chain uses TRBV28 and TRBJ1-5; 7 nucleotides match TRBD1. The CDR3 is 14 residues long. Per germline, CDR1 MDHEN and CDR2 SYDVKM. Unmatched junction bases numbered 2, after V lost 4 bases and J lost 2 bases. CDR3 bases: TGTGCCAGCAGTTCAGGACAGGGCAATCAGCCCCAGCATTTT. Translated, it gives CASSSGQGNQPQHF.

The chain uses TRBV7-8 and TRBJ1-1; D is uncertain. Germline CDR1 SGHVS, CDR2 FQNEAQ. Trimming removed 2 bases from V and 1 base from J, with 14 bases in between. The CDR3 is 16 amino acids. The CDR3 reads CASSLTVRTGNTEAFF. The CDR3 DNA reads TGTGCCAGCAGCTTAACCGTGAGGACGGGGAACACTGAAGCTTTCTTT.

V gene TRBV25-1 combines with J gene TRBJ2-5; 7 nucleotides match TRBD2. V dropped 4 bases and J dropped 2; count of bases not matched to a gene: 7. The CDR3 totals 15 residues. Germline V lookup: CDR1 MGHDK, CDR2 SYGVNS. The CDR3 spells CASSGTRTLQETQYF. CDR3 DNA sequence: TGTGCCAGCAGTGGGACTAGGACATTACAAGAGACCCAGTACTTC.

V is TRBV7-2 and J is TRBJ1-4; D is unclear. CDR3 length equals 15 residues. The germline CDR1 and CDR2 sequences are SGHTA and FQGNSA. V gave up 3 bases and J gave up 3 bases, with 11 bases separating them. The CDR3 loop reads CASSFAQAPNEKLFF. CDR3 sequence (DNA): TGTGCCAGCAGCTTTGCGCAGGCCCCTAATGAAAAACTGTTTTTT.

Note on this clone: One end of the junction does not line up with germline, which may come from a read error. This rearrangement joins TRBV7-6 to TRBJ2-2; D possibly uses TRBD1 or TRBD2 (6 bases each). Germline loops: CDR1 SGHVS, CDR2 FNYEAQ. The CDR3 loop spans 16 amino acids. Written as DNA, the CDR3 is TGCAACAGGAGGGGGGCCCTTGTAGAGAACACCGGGGAGCTGTTTTTT. Translating it yields CNRRGALVENTGELFF.

The chain has TRBV9 and TRBJ2-1; no clear D. Germline loops: CDR1 SGDLS, CDR2 YYNGEE. Between the trimmed V and J ends, which lost 3 bases and 10 bases, there was a span of 20 bases. The CDR3 has 15 amino acids. Written as DNA, the CDR3 is TGTGCCAGCAGCGGGGTTTTCCATCTGGATGGGGAGCAGTTCTTC. Its protein is CASSGVFHLDGEQFF.

V is TRBV12-3 or TRBV12-4 and J is TRBJ2-1; unclear D gene. Trimming took 7 bases from V and 0 from J, leaving 7 bases between them. CDR3 length: 13 residues. The CDR3 DNA is TGTGCCAGCATCCGTAGCTCCTACAATGAGCAGTTCTTC. Translated: CASIRSSYNEQFF.

The V and J genes are TRBV27 and TRBJ2-5, with D possibly being TRBD2 (6 bases). Germline loops: CDR1 MNHEY, CDR2 SMNVEV (reference sequence). V dropped 5 bases and J dropped 7 bases, with 17 bases sitting between them. The CDR3 covers 14 residues. CDR3 loop: CASSTGTARRTQYF. The CDR3 bases are TGTGCCAGCAGTACTGGGACTGCCCGTAGGACCCAGTACTTC.

The chain has TRBV4-1 and TRBJ1-2; 7 bases are a match to TRBD1. There are 15 residues in the CDR3. CDR1 is MGHRA and CDR2 is YSYEKL in the germline V gene. J was trimmed by 1 base and V by 3 bases; bases with no gene match: 5. In DNA, the CDR3 is TGCGCCAGCAGCCATCCAACAGGGGTTAACTATGGCTACACCTTC. This codes for CASSHPTGVNYGYTF.

The rearrangement joins TRBV6-2 or TRBV6-3 to TRBJ2-3, with 8 bases matching TRBD1. This CDR3 spans 16 amino acids. The junction had 8 bases not matched to a gene; V was cut back by 2 bases and J by 4 bases. CDR1 is MNHEY and CDR2 is SVGEGT in the germline V gene. The CDR3 DNA reads as TGTGCCAGCAGTTACCCTAAAGGACAGGGCCCAGATACGCAGTATTTT. Amino acids: CASSYPKGQGPDTQYF.

The V call is TRBV27, the J call TRBJ2-5; D is undetermined. This CDR3 is built from 13 residues. V dropped 6 bases and J dropped 2 bases, with 10 bases sitting between them. In germline, CDR1 is MNHEY, CDR2 SMNVEV (reference sequence). DNA for the CDR3: TGTGCCAGCAGCAATTGGCATCAAGAGACCCAGTACTTC. This sequence encodes CASSNWHQETQYF.

This clone came up a few times. The gene calls are TRBV7-9 and TRBJ2-2; no reliable D call. V dropped 5 bases and J dropped 9 bases, with 13 bases sitting between them. The CDR3 contains 13 residues. CDR1 SEHNR and CDR2 FQNEAQ come from the germline V gene (reference sequence). CDR3 residues: CASSPLAYRELFF. The CDR3 coding sequence is TGTGCCAGCAGCCCGTTAGCCTATAGGGAGCTGTTTTTT.

The chain links TRBV2 to TRBJ2-7; TRBD2 aligns across 7 bases. CDR3 length equals 15 residues. CDR1 and CDR2 (germline): SNHLY, FYNNEI. J gave up 1 base and V 7 bases, and 10 bases lay outside the gene matches. CDR3 sequence (DNA): TGTGCCAGCAAGGCCTCGGCTAGCGGATCCTACGAGCAGTACTTC. Its translation is CASKASASGSYEQYF.

The gene calls are TRBV9 and TRBJ2-3; 10 bases are shared with TRBD2. V lost 0 bases, J lost 2 bases, and 3 bases stayed unmatched. The CDR3 is 16 amino acids. CDR1 is SGDLS, CDR2 YYNGEE, per germline. The DNA of the CDR3 is TGTGCCAGCAGCGTAGTAGCGGGAGGTTTCACAGATACGCAGTATTTT. Its protein product is CASSVVAGGFTDTQYF.

V and J are TRBV3-1 (or the pseudogene TRBV3-2) and TRBJ1-2; TRBD1 agrees at 8 bases. Germline V lookup: CDR1 LGHDT, CDR2 YNNKEL (reference sequence). V lost 1 base and J lost 6; bases outside the gene matches: 7. The CDR3 runs to 15 residues. The CDR3 sequence is CASSQGRRGRDGYTF. CDR3 coding DNA: TGTGCCAGCAGCCAAGGTCGCAGGGGGCGCGATGGCTACACCTTC.

The chain carries TRBV9 and TRBJ2-7; TRBD2 agrees at 10 bases. The CDR3 runs 14 residues. Germline V gene sequence: CDR1 SGDLS, CDR2 YYNGEE. V gave up 4 bases and J gave up 6 bases; unmatched junction bases: 7. Here the CDR3 reads CASSKGLAPLEQYF. CDR3 nucleotides: TGTGCCAGCAGCAAGGGACTAGCGCCACTCGAGCAGTACTTC.

The genes are TRBV9 and TRBJ1-5, with D hard to call. V shed 4 bases and J shed 0 bases, with 11 bases lying between them. Germline CDR1 SGDLS, CDR2 YYNGEE. The CDR3 is made up of 15 amino acids. The CDR3 DNA reads as TGTGCCAGCAGCCCGACCAGCAATAGCAATCAGCCCCAGCATTTT. Translated, it gives CASSPTSNSNQPQHF.

The chain is built from TRBV7-2 and TRBJ1-3; D is unclear. The CDR3 totals 14 residues. Germline V gene data show CDR1 as SGHTA and CDR2 as FQGNSA. The V gene lost 5 bases and the J gene lost 4 bases, with 12 bases spanning the gap. The CDR3 sequence: CASSPVVEGNTIYF. The CDR3 coding sequence is TGTGCCAGCAGCCCTGTAGTGGAAGGAAACACCATATATTTT.

The chain joins TRBV6-5 to TRBJ1-2; maybe TRBD1 (5 bases). This CDR3 region has 13 residues. Germline CDR1 and CDR2: MNHEY and SVGAGI. Deletions cut 5 bases from V and 3 bases from J, with 10 bases between. The CDR3 sequence is CASSTGLYYGYTF. The DNA of the CDR3 is TGTGCCAGCAGTACGGGACTATACTATGGCTACACCTTC.